A selection of T cell receptor beta chains follows, all from one sample in a study of blood T cell repertoires in COVID-19. Measured with immunoSEQ multiplex PCR; TCRdb has only the in-frame clones, and not every one. This sample yields about 440,000 clones, of which around 88% are seen a single time; approximately 12% belongs to the top ten. The specimen sequenced was peripheral blood. These receptors were obtained from a woman between 50 and 59 years old with COVID-19, enrolled during active disease. CDR3s include the opening cysteine and the closing phenylalanine or tryptophan. The order of the fields is V gene, CDR3 length, J gene, D gene, clone size, CDR3 DNA, CDR3 protein. A D gene is named only where the DNA matches it firmly. Clone size appears in some rows only: once, few, many, or a class for an expanded clone.

TRBV27	13	TRBJ2-7	TRBD2	NA	TGTGCCAGCAGTCAAGGGACTACCTACGAGCAGTACTTC	CASSQGTTYEQYF
TRBV18	12	TRBJ2-2	NA	NA	TGTGCCAGCTCACCGGCCACCGGGGAGCTGTTTTTT	CASSPATGELFF
TRBV7-2	16	TRBJ2-7	TRBD1	few	TGTGCCAGCAGCCGGACAGGGGGGACCTCTATCTACGAGCAGTACTTC	CASSRTGGTSIYEQYF
TRBV15	13	TRBJ1-2	NA	NA	TGTGCCACCAGCAAACGGGTTGCCTATGGCTACACCTTC	CATSKRVAYGYTF
TRBV7-9	13	TRBJ1-2	TRBD1	NA	TGTGCCAGCAGCTTTCGGGACAGCTATGGCTACACCTTC	CASSFRDSYGYTF
TRBV5-1	13	TRBJ2-5	TRBD2	NA	TGCGCCAGCACCACGCGGGGGGCGGAGACCCAGTACTTC	CASTTRGAETQYF
TRBV15	14	TRBJ1-1	NA	NA	TGTGCCACCAGCACGACGGGGGGCGACACTGAAGCTTTCTTT	CATSTTGGDTEAFF
TRBV6-1	17	TRBJ1-5	NA	once	TGTGCCAGCAGTGAACGGGGGGCGAGGTCGGTTTATCAGCCCCAGCATTTT	CASSERGARSVYQPQHF
TRBV5-8	18	TRBJ1-1	TRBD1	NA	TGTGCCAGCAGCCAAAACACAGGGGGCGCATCCCCGAACACTGAAGCTTTCTTT	CASSQNTGGASPNTEAFF
TRBV19	13	TRBJ2-1	NA	NA	TGTGCCAGTATGACAATCGGTTACAATGAGCAGTTCTTC	CASMTIGYNEQFF
TRBV19	17	TRBJ1-6	NA	NA	TGTGCCAGTAGTCCTAATGGGGTGGGGCGCGATAATTCACCCCTCCACTTT	CASSPNGVGRDNSPLHF
TRBV7-9	13	TRBJ2-7	NA	NA	TGTGCCAGCAGTCCCCTGGAGGGTTACGAGCAGTACTTC	CASSPLEGYEQYF
TRBV5-1	16	TRBJ2-1	TRBD1	NA	TGCGCCAGCAGCCTGGGGACAGTCAGCTCCTACAATGAGCAGTTCTTC	CASSLGTVSSYNEQFF
TRBV6-5	14	TRBJ1-4	TRBD1	NA	TGTGCCAGCAGAGACAGGGTGGGAGGTGAAAAACTGTTTTTT	CASRDRVGGEKLFF